The entry that follows covers one T cell receptor beta chain sequence. A few counts support this clone. Its specific antigen is unknown. No per-base quality is available; no much larger clone lies one base away. The data were obtained in a study of beta chain features in type 1 diabetes (dated by TCRdb to the late 2010s). About the investigation overall: No differences in mean age, gender distribution, total cell number or subset yield were found between patients and healthy donors. Across all samples, around 100 million sorted cells were examined, and cell number per subset correlated strongly with RNA yield. In the study, recently diagnosed type 1 diabetes patients and matched healthy donors were compared on the TCRB repertoires of their sorted circulating CD4+ T cell subsets. Regulatory and stem cell-like memory subsets were obtained from only 8 patients and roughly 8 healthy donors, while naive and central memory subsets were obtained from all 30 or so donors. The paper's findings and limits, for the study overall: PCR may preferentially amplify shorter templates, but because patient and control samples were amplified and corrected together, any resulting skew would affect both groups equally. Sequencing cDNA rather than genomic DNA could over-represent highly expressing activated cells, although activation and CD3 levels did not differ between groups. HLA sub-analyses involved small numbers of individuals, so any influence of HLA type on TCRB rearrangement remained unresolved. Type 1 diabetes patients showed a moderate but significant shortening of TCRB CDR3 length in all four CD4+ subsets. Patients with type 1 diabetes made fewer insertions and deleted more nucleotides at VDJ recombination sites, implying thymic rearrangement abnormalities. Naive, central memory and regulatory TCRB repertoires appeared to be more alike among patients than among healthy donors.

The entire amount of isolated RNA was reverse transcribed using the High Capacity cDNA Reverse Transcription Kit, so the sequenced TCRB transcripts were expressed ones. Deep immunoSEQ sequencing was performed on naive, central memory and regulatory T cell samples, with an average of approximately 4 million total reads per sample. After sorted cells were lysed in RLT buffer, RNA was extracted with DNase-treated RNeasy Micro or Mini kits, with the choice depending on cell number. To prevent cross-contamination, each cell subset was processed individually, whereas patient and healthy donor samples were processed jointly. The immunoSEQ multiplex PCR was used to amplify TCRB sequences from cDNA, yielding 87-bp fragments that span the CDR3 region. Amplicons were sequenced on the Illumina HiSeq platform. The paper's processing steps were these. Synthetic template baselines were used to correct PCR bias computationally, reads within Hamming distance 2 were collapsed, and singletons that could not be merged were discarded. Reads were aligned to IMGT to assign V, D and J genes, CDR3 length, and insertions or deletions at six rearrangement sites. Within each subset, clonotype counts were normalized to the number of sorted cells before true diversity and Gini coefficients were calculated with the tcR R package. Repertoire sharing was quantified using the overlap coefficient calculated on TCRB nucleotide sequences. The source is immuneACCESS, and TCRdb retained only in-frame sequences with V and J called. Part of the clones is not carried over; for the studies checked, unresolved V genes explain less than half of this, and the remainder is unexplained. V and J calls and clone size are given by that table; D and trimming were obtained from the DNA. In all, the sample holds about 340,000 clones, and 7% to 10% of those were seen once. The ten largest clones capture roughly 1% of the sample.

CDR1 SGHVS and CDR2 FQNEAQ are derived from the germline V gene. The CDR3, from cysteine to phenylalanine, totals 15 residues. The only DNA kept is the CDR3, 45 bases in frame from the first base. Trimming takes 1 base from V and 6 bases from J, and the germline ends sit 15 bases apart. From each donor, a single peripheral blood sample of 100 to 150 mL on average was drawn into heparinised tubes. A BD FACSAria II and a panel including CD45RO, CCR7, CD25, CD127, CD95 and CD27 were used to sort naive, central memory, regulatory and stem cell-like memory CD4+ T cells. All sorted populations exceeded 98% purity. PBMCs were isolated right away by Lymphoprep density gradient centrifugation and were stained directly, without culture. To minimize batch effects, samples were stained and sorted in pairs, one healthy donor with one patient per experiment.

The rearrangement joined TRBV7-8 to TRBJ2-5; perhaps TRBD1 is the D gene, with 6 bases matching. The receptor was isolated from a man aged 30 to 39 with type 1 diabetes. Sequencing used central memory CD4+ T cells from blood. The CDR3 sequence is CASSLVTRDTKTQYF. Here is the DNA: TGTGCCAGCAGCTTAGTAACTAGGGACACAAAGACCCAGTACTTC.